This T cell receptor (beta chain) derives from a study of human T cells and chemical hapten exposure. Across the whole study: Patients, predominantly female, presented with alopecia areata, totalis or universalis.

MiXCR, run by TCRdb on the RACE reads, gives a single entry per CDR3 protein. The table includes under 150,000 distinct CDR3 sequences, 9% to 14% detected once. Time point: patch test 1, 2 weeks after DPC sensitization. Treatment noted: therapeutic diphenylcyclopropenone sensitization with weekly scalp DPC. Donors, patients with alopecia ranging from 18 to 70 years old and judged suitable for DPC, provided samples. This clonotype was counted a few times. Germline V gene lookup returns CDR1 SGDLS and CDR2 YYNGEE. This CDR3 has 12 residues. The V and J ends lost 3 bases and 4 bases respectively, with 7 bases between them.

The chain is built from TRBV9 and TRBJ2-5; D not resolved. The source of this sequence is a woman between 50 and 59 years old with alopecia areata. Some clones in this sample may be carry-over from other donors' samples. The sample consisted of whole blood, taken in connection with sensitization to the hapten diphenylcyclopropenone (DPC). Written as DNA, the CDR3 is TGTGCCAGCAGCGGACCGATAGAGACCCAGTACTTC. It translates to CASSGPIETQYF. The variable domain in full, completed from reference TRBV9 and TRBJ2-5, reads DSGVTQTPKHLITATGQRVTLRCSPRSGDLSVYWYQQSLDQGLQFLIQYYNGEERAKGNILERFSAQQFPDLHSELNLSSLELGDSALYFCASSGPIETQYFGPGTRLLVL.